Following are 23 T cell receptor beta chains from one sample sequenced in a study of blood T cell repertoires in COVID-19. Sequenced by immunoSEQ multiplex PCR; TCRdb stores in-frame clones only, minus some. The sample lists 55,000 to 80,000 clones, 83% occurring once. Source material: peripheral blood. These TCRs come from a man aged 50-59 years with active COVID-19.

This clone was seen a handful of times. CDR3 loop: CASSGPGTANSPLHF. The CDR3 DNA reads TGTGCCAGCAGTGGTCCAGGGACAGCGAATTCACCCCTCCACTTT. This chain links TRBV25-1 with TRBJ1-6; TRBD1 agrees at 7 bases. Unmatched junction bases numbered 7, after V lost 4 bases and J lost 7 bases. The CDR3 consists of 15 residues. Germline CDR1 MGHDK, CDR2 SYGVNS.

This sequence joins TRBV5-6 and TRBJ2-7, with 10 bases that match TRBD2. The V gene end was trimmed by 4 bases and the J gene end by 3 bases; junction bases not matched to a gene: 7. The CDR3 spans 15 residues. CDR1 and CDR2 (germline): SGHDT, YYEEEE. The chain's CDR3 is CASSGGLALGYEQYF. The CDR3 nucleotides read TGTGCCAGCAGCGGGGGACTAGCGCTGGGCTACGAGCAGTACTTC. Using reference TRBV5-6 and TRBJ2-7 for the parts outside the CDR3, the full variable domain is DAGVTQSPTHLIKTRGQQVTLRCSPKSGHDTVSWYQQALGQGPQFIFQYYEEEERQRGNFPDRFSGHQFPNYSSELNVNALLLGDSALYLCASSGGLALGYEQYFGPGTRLTVT.

The J gene is TRBJ2-3, the V gene TRBV18; weak D call: TRBD2 (6 bases). V was trimmed by 4 bases and J by 3 bases, leaving 11 bases between them. The length of the CDR3 is 14 residues. In germline, CDR1 is KGHSH, CDR2 LQKENI. CDR3 nucleotide sequence: TGTGCCAGCTCACATACTAGCAGGACAGATACGCAGTATTTT. It translates to CASSHTSRTDTQYF.

The V gene is TRBV2, the J gene TRBJ2-5; no definite D call. This CDR3 has 13 residues. V lost 11 bases, J lost 2 bases, and 15 bases lay in between. Germline values: CDR1 SNHLY, CDR2 FYNNEI. The CDR3 bases are TGTGCCGCAAATCGGGTGAGGCAAGAGACCCAGTACTTC. Protein product: CAANRVRQETQYF.

The chain combines TRBV20-1 with TRBJ2-6; 7 bases are a match to TRBD1. This CDR3 is 17 amino acids long. Germline values: CDR1 DFQATT, CDR2 SNEGSKA (reference sequence). With 3 bases clipped from V and 0 bases from J, the junction kept 8 bases outside the gene matches. The CDR3 DNA is TGCAGTGCTAGTCTGACAGGGTCTTCCTCTGGGGCCAACGTCCTGACTTTC. Translating gives CSASLTGSSSGANVLTF.

V gene TRBV7-9 combines with J gene TRBJ2-3; 8 nucleotides line up with TRBD2. Germline CDR1 SEHNR, CDR2 FQNEAQ (reference sequence). This CDR3 spans 17 amino acids. With 6 bases clipped from V and 0 bases from J, the junction kept 11 bases outside the gene matches. The CDR3 loop is CASRPGGASGSTDTQYF. CDR3 nucleotides: TGTGCCAGCAGACCCGGGGGGGCTAGCGGGAGCACAGATACGCAGTATTTT.

The chain employs TRBV6-5 and TRBJ1-1; D is uncertain. This CDR3 is 14 amino acids long. The V end lost 7 bases, the J end lost 4 bases, and 16 bases lay between the germline ends. From germline, CDR1 is MNHEY and CDR2 SVGAGI. Here the CDR3 DNA reads TGTGCCAGCACCCAAGGAGGGATGGGCACTGAAGCTTTCTTT. It is translated as CASTQGGMGTEAFF.

A few counts support this clone. This chain uses TRBV19 with TRBJ2-6; 8 positions agree with TRBD1. Trimming at V came to 6 bases and at J to 5 bases, leaving 3 bases not matched to a gene. The CDR3 runs 14 residues. CDR1 is LNHDA, CDR2 SQIVND, per germline (reference sequence). CDR3 nucleotides: TGTGCCAGTAGGGACAGGGTTAGGGCCAACGTCCTGACTTTC. Its protein is CASRDRVRANVLTF.

The chain combines TRBV2 with TRBJ2-1; 9 nucleotides agree with TRBD1. Germline CDR1 reads SNHLY; CDR2 reads FYNNEI. Unmatched junction bases numbered 11, after V lost 2 bases and J lost 9 bases. The CDR3 runs to 16 residues. The CDR3 region is CASSEKVQGAPLEQFF. The CDR3 DNA reads as TGTGCCAGCAGTGAAAAGGTACAGGGGGCCCCTCTTGAGCAGTTCTTC.

The chain carries TRBV7-9 and TRBJ2-3; 14 positions match TRBD2. J gave up 5 bases and V 5 bases, and 6 bases lay outside the gene matches. Germline V gene lookup returns CDR1 SEHNR and CDR2 FQNEAQ (reference sequence). The CDR3 runs to 16 residues. The DNA of the CDR3 is TGTGCCAGCAGCCTGACTAGCGGGAGGGAGGTAGATACGCAGTATTTT. It yields the protein CASSLTSGREVDTQYF.

CDR3: CASSGPTSDYEQYF. CDR3 nucleotides: TGTGCCAGCAGTGGCCCCACTAGCGACTACGAGCAGTACTTC. This rearrangement joins TRBV28 to TRBJ2-7; 7 bases agree with TRBD2. CDR1 and CDR2 from the germline V gene are MDHEN and SYDVKM. The V and J ends lost 5 bases and 3 bases, in that order; junction bases with no gene match: 7. CDR3 length: 14 amino acids.

Ten or more counts support this clone. V usage is TRBV7-9 and J usage is TRBJ1-6; tentatively, D is TRBD1 (6 bases). V was trimmed by 7 bases and J by 4 bases, leaving 11 bases between them. Germline V lookup: CDR1 SEHNR, CDR2 FQNEAQ (reference sequence). This CDR3 region has 14 residues. DNA of the CDR3: TGTGCCAGCACCGCGGGGGCATATAATTCACCCCTCCACTTT. Translated: CASTAGAYNSPLHF.

This sequence joins TRBV5-1 and TRBJ2-5; D possibly corresponds to TRBD2 (5 bases). The V and J ends lost 0 bases and 5 bases respectively, with 8 bases between them. CDR3 length equals 13 residues. Germline V gene lookup returns CDR1 SGHRS and CDR2 YFSETQ. The CDR3 bases are TGCGCCAGCAGCTTGGATGGACTGGAGACCCAGTACTTC. Its protein product is CASSLDGLETQYF.

The gene calls are TRBV5-4 and TRBJ2-5; 7 bases map to TRBD1. The germline CDR1 and CDR2 sequences are SGHNT and YYREEE (reference sequence). The CDR3 loop spans 13 amino acids. With 4 bases clipped from V and 3 bases from J, the junction kept 3 bases outside the gene matches. The DNA for the CDR3 is TGTGCCAGCAGCGTCGGGACAGAAGAGACCCAGTACTTC. It translates to CASSVGTEETQYF.

The chain joins TRBV5-6 to TRBJ2-7; D gene ambiguous. The V gene's germline CDR1 is SGHDT and CDR2 YYEEEE. CDR3 size: 13 residues. V shed 4 bases and J shed 1 base, with 9 bases lying between them. The CDR3 coding sequence is TGTGCCAGCAGCCCCAGGTATTCCTACGAGCAGTACTTC. Amino acids: CASSPRYSYEQYF.

The chain carries TRBV19 and TRBJ1-4; D gene ambiguous. CDR3 length equals 14 residues. V was trimmed by 3 bases and J by 5 bases, leaving 10 bases between them. Germline lookup yields CDR1 LNHDA and CDR2 SQIVND (reference sequence). Here the CDR3 DNA reads TGTGCCAGTAGTATTGGAGGTGGCAATGAAAAACTGTTTTTT. Translated, it gives CASSIGGGNEKLFF.

V gene TRBV5-6 combines with J gene TRBJ2-5; D is unresolved. The CDR3 totals 14 residues. The V and J ends lost 1 base and 4 bases respectively, with 11 bases between them. Germline CDR1 is SGHDT and CDR2 is YYEEEE. CDR3 bases: TGTGCCAGCAGCTTGCTGACTGGAAGAGAGACCCAGTACTTC. Protein: CASSLLTGRETQYF.

This chain uses TRBV24-1 with TRBJ2-1, with D possibly TRBD1 on 6 matching bases. The germline CDR1 and CDR2 sequences are KGHDR and SFDVKD. The CDR3 sequence is 14 residues long. Trimming took 5 bases from V and 5 from J, leaving 12 bases between them. CDR3 bases: TGTGCCACCAGTGTCCCTGGACAGCACAATGAGCAGTTCTTC. It is translated as CATSVPGQHNEQFF.

The chain recombines TRBV6-6 with TRBJ1-1; perhaps TRBD1 as D (5 bases). The CDR3 is 15 residues long. Germline-derived CDR1 and CDR2 are MNHNY and SVGAGI (reference sequence). V lost 6 bases, J lost 3 bases, and 17 bases lay in between. The CDR3 region is CASSQGLSGDTEAFF. The CDR3, as DNA: TGTGCCAGCAGCCAGGGTCTTTCGGGGGACACTGAAGCTTTCTTT.

The V and J genes are TRBV7-2 and TRBJ2-2; D is ambiguous. Trimming stripped 5 bases from V and 1 base from J, with 14 bases between. The germline CDR1 and CDR2 sequences are SGHTA and FQGNSA. The CDR3 is 16 residues long. This CDR3 reads CASSPVMAGNTGELFF. DNA of the CDR3: TGTGCCAGCAGCCCAGTAATGGCAGGGAACACCGGGGAGCTGTTTTTT.

The J gene is TRBJ2-3, the V gene TRBV7-2, with 10 nucleotides matching TRBD2. Germline CDR1 is SGHTA and CDR2 is FQGNSA. This CDR3 has 17 amino acids. The V gene end was trimmed by 5 bases and the J gene end by 0 bases; junction bases not matched to a gene: 8. The CDR3 loop is CASSHRSSGRSTDTQYF. The CDR3 nucleotides are TGTGCCAGCAGCCACCGTTCTAGCGGGAGAAGCACAGATACGCAGTATTTT. Drawing the rest from reference TRBV7-2 and TRBJ2-3, the complete variable domain is GAGVSQSPSNKVTEKGKDVELRCDPISGHTALYWYRQSLGQGLEFLIYFQGNSAPDKSGLPSDRFSAERTGGSVSTLTIQRTQQEDSAVYLCASSHRSSGRSTDTQYFGPGTRLTVL.

This clone was seen just once. The chain joins TRBV28 to TRBJ2-1, with TRBD2 matching 7 bases. The V gene's germline CDR1 is MDHEN and CDR2 SYDVKM. The V segment lost 3 bases and the J segment 12 bases; nucleotides outside the gene matches: 5. CDR3 size: 12 residues. The CDR3 protein is CASSLTGGLQFF. In nucleotides, the CDR3 is TGTGCCAGCAGTTTGACGGGAGGTCTGCAGTTCTTC.

V and J are TRBV19 and TRBJ1-2; D may be TRBD1 (5 bases). The CDR3 sequence is 10 residues long. Trimming removed 7 bases from V and 7 bases from J, with 7 bases in between. Germline CDR1 and CDR2: LNHDA and SQIVND (reference sequence). The CDR3 bases are TGTGCCAGTACGGGGGTTGGCTACACCTTC. It codes for CASTGVGYTF. Based on the CDR3 plus reference TRBV19 and TRBJ1-2, the full variable domain is DGGITQSPKYLFRKEGQNVTLSCEQNLNHDAMYWYRQDPGQGLRLIYYSQIVNDFQKGDIAEGYSVSREKKESFPLTVTSAQKNPTAFYLCASTGVGYTFGSGTRLTVV.